This T cell receptor beta chain is from a study of blood T cells in healthy people across ages. For the second PCR, which ran for about 6 to 11 cycles, a sample-barcoded 5' primer and a J-beta primer mix were used. TCRdb ran MiXCR on the 5' RACE reads and lists one entry per CDR3 protein. Here the sample spans over 1,500,000 distinct CDR3 sequences, less than 50% being singletons. The V and J ends lost 3 bases and 6 bases respectively, with 9 bases between them. Germline CDR1 is DFQATT and CDR2 is SNEGSKA (reference sequence). This CDR3 region has 12 residues. The chain employs TRBV20-1 and TRBJ1-5; D remains unclear. The receptor comes from a woman aged 40 to 49 in good health. Sequencing was performed on blood. The CDR3 coding sequence is TGCAGTGCTAGGCCCTTGGGTCAGCCCCAGCATTTT. Protein product: CSARPLGQPQHF.